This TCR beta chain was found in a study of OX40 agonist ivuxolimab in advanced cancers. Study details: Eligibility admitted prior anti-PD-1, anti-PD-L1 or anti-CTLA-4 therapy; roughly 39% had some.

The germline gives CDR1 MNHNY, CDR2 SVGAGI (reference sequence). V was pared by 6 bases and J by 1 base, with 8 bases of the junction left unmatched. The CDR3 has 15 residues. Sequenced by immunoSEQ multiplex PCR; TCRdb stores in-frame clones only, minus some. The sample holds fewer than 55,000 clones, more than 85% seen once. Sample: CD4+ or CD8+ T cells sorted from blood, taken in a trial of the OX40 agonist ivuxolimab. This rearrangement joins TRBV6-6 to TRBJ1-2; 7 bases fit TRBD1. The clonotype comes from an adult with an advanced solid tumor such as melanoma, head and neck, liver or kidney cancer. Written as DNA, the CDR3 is TGTGCCAGCAGAGAGGGACAGCTTAATAACTATGGCTACACCTTC. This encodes CASREGQLNNYGYTF.